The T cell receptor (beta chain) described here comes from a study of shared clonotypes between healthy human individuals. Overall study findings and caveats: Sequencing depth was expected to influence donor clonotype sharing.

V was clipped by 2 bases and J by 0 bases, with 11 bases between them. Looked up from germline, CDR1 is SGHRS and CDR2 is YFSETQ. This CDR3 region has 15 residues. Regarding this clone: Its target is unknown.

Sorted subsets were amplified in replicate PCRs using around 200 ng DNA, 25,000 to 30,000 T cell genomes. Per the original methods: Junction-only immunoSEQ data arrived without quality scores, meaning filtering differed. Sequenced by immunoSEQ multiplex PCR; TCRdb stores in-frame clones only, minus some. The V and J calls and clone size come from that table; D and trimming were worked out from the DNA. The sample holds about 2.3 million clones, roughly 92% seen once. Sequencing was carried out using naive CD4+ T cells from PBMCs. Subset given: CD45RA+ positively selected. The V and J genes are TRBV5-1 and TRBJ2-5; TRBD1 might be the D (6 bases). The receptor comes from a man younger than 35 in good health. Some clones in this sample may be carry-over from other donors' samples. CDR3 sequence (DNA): TGCGCCAGCAGCTTCGCGACAGGTTACCAAGAGACCCAGTACTTC. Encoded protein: CASSFATGYQETQYF.